The next 14 T cell receptor beta chains were all read from a single sample in a study of response to subunit inactivated influenza vaccine. TCRdb re-called the RT-PCR reads with MiXCR, one entry per CDR3 protein. This repertoire shows hundreds of thousands of distinct CDR3 sequences, less than 30% found once; its top ten account for 1.5% to 2%. The input for sequencing was CD4+ T cells sorted from PBMCs, taken more than 4 days after vaccination. The receptors were sampled from a man aged 45-60 years who received an inactivated influenza vaccine.

CDR3 protein: CSVDQTGGWKQFF. The CDR3 nucleotides read TGCAGCGTTGACCAGACTGGGGGGTGGAAGCAGTTCTTC. The gene calls are TRBV29-1 and TRBJ2-1; D may be TRBD2 (6 bases). Germline V gene sequence: CDR1 SQVTM, CDR2 ANQGSEA. Trimming took off 3 bases at V and 11 bases at J, with 17 bases between the two ends. The CDR3 runs 13 residues.

Here the CDR3 DNA reads TGTGCCAGCAGCCGGGGACTAGCGGGGCCAAGCTCCTACAATGAGCAGTTCTTC. The encoded protein is CASSRGLAGPSSYNEQFF. V and J are TRBV11-2 and TRBJ2-1, with 13 bases lining up with TRBD2. Losses at the gene ends were 5 bases for V and 0 bases for J; bases not matched to a gene: 7. Germline assignment: CDR1 SGHAT and CDR2 FQNNGV. This CDR3 spans 18 amino acids.

The gene calls are TRBV5-1 and TRBJ2-1; D possibly corresponds to TRBD1 (7 bases). There are 16 residues in the CDR3. Germline CDR1 SGHRS, CDR2 YFSETQ. V was trimmed by 1 base and J by 0 bases, leaving 11 bases between them. The CDR3 loop is CASSLPRDSSYNEQFF. CDR3 DNA: TGCGCCAGCAGCTTGCCGCGGGACAGCTCCTACAATGAGCAGTTCTTC. Variable domain in full (rest from reference TRBV5-1 and TRBJ2-1): KAGVTQTPRYLIKTRGQQVTLSCSPISGHRSVSWYQQTPGQGLQFLFEYFSETQRNKGNFPGRFSGRQFSNSRSEMNVSTLELGDSALYLCASSLPRDSSYNEQFFGPGTRLTVL.

J is TRBJ2-3 and V is TRBV15; 7 bases line up with TRBD2. CDR3 size: 13 residues. Trimming removed 5 bases from V and 13 bases from J; junction bases left unmatched: 12. Germline V CDR1 and CDR2: LNHNV, YYDKDF (reference sequence). Here the CDR3 DNA reads TGTGCCACCAGCCGAATGCCAGGACTAGGGGAGTATTTT. Its translation: CATSRMPGLGEYF.

The chain has TRBV28 and TRBJ2-1; the match to TRBD2 covers 8 bases. CDR3 size: 14 residues. CDR1 and CDR2 from the germline V gene are MDHEN and SYDVKM. The ends lost 6 bases at V and 0 bases at J; junction bases unmatched: 1. CDR3 sequence (DNA): TGTGCCAGCAGGGCGGGGGGCTCCTACAATGAGCAGTTCTTC. This translates into CASRAGGSYNEQFF.

This clonotype showed up just a few times. The chain links TRBV24-1 to TRBJ2-2; 7 bases map to TRBD2. This CDR3 comprises 16 residues. V gave up 4 bases and J gave up 4 bases; unmatched junction bases: 8. The germline V gene has CDR1 KGHDR and CDR2 SFDVKD. The DNA of the CDR3 is TGTGCCACCAGTGACTCACTGGGGGGGAGCACCGGGGAGCTGTTTTTT. This codes for CATSDSLGGSTGELFF.

The chain carries TRBV10-3 and TRBJ2-3, with D perhaps assigned TRBD1 or TRBD2 (5 bases each). This CDR3 is built from 16 residues. Looked up from germline, CDR1 is ENHRY and CDR2 is SYGVKD. V lost 2 bases and J lost 0, with 12 bases in between. CDR3 loop: CAISEGGTDSTDTQYF. For the CDR3, the DNA is TGTGCCATCAGTGAGGGGGGAACCGATAGCACAGATACGCAGTATTTT.

This clonotype has more than one count but fewer than ten. DNA of the CDR3: TGCGCCAGCAGCTTGGAGGGGGGGGTTTTCCAAGAGACCCAGTACTTC. Protein sequence: CASSLEGGVFQETQYF. The chain carries TRBV5-1 and TRBJ2-5; D may be TRBD2 (7 bases). In germline, CDR1 is SGHRS, CDR2 YFSETQ. The CDR3 runs 16 residues. Trimming pared 0 bases from V and 1 base from J, leaving 13 bases between.

V usage is TRBV5-1 and J usage is TRBJ1-1; possible D gene TRBD1, 6 bases. From germline, CDR1 is SGHRS and CDR2 YFSETQ. This CDR3 is 13 amino acids long. Trimming took off 4 bases at V and 6 bases at J, with 13 bases between the two ends. CDR3 DNA sequence: TGCGCCAGCAGCCCCAACAGGGATTCTGAAGCTTTCTTT. Protein: CASSPNRDSEAFF.

This clonotype has at least ten counts. This chain links TRBV11-2 with TRBJ2-1; 9 bases are shared with TRBD2. The length of the CDR3 is 18 residues. V shed 5 bases and J 1 base; nucleotides not matched to a gene: 12. In germline, CDR1 is SGHAT, CDR2 FQNNGV. CDR3 amino acids: CASSGGTSPKVSYNEQFF. In DNA form, the CDR3 reads TGTGCCAGCAGCGGGGGGACTAGCCCCAAAGTTTCCTACAATGAGCAGTTCTTC.

This clonotype has more than one count but fewer than ten. The chain employs TRBV7-2 and TRBJ2-3; D might be TRBD1 (6 bases). The CDR3 length is 16 residues. Germline assignment: CDR1 SGHTA and CDR2 FQGNSA. V lost 4 bases and J 7 bases, leaving 21 bases between the germline ends. Here the CDR3 reads CASSYRQVLPPNTQYF. CDR3 in DNA: TGTGCCAGCAGCTACCGACAGGTTTTACCCCCAAATACGCAGTATTTT.

This chain's CDR3 is CASSPRTSGTGEQYF. The DNA for the CDR3 is TGTGCCAGCAGCCCTCGGACTAGCGGGACTGGGGAGCAGTACTTC. The chain is built from TRBV3-1 and TRBJ2-7; the match to TRBD2 covers 12 bases. CDR1 and CDR2 from the germline V gene are LGHDT and YNNKEL (reference sequence). The J segment lost 7 bases and the V segment lost 4 bases, leaving 8 bases of the junction unmatched. CDR3 length: 15 amino acids.

This clonotype has just a few counts. This chain links TRBV27 with TRBJ2-3; D is perhaps TRBD1 (5 bases). There are 14 residues in the CDR3. The V and J ends lost 4 bases and 3 bases respectively, with 11 bases between them. Germline V gene data show CDR1 as MNHEY and CDR2 as SMNVEV (reference sequence). CDR3 protein: CASSSGHRTDTQYF. CDR3 coding DNA: TGTGCCAGCAGTTCAGGACACCGTACAGATACGCAGTATTTT.

This clonotype came up many times. The CDR3 bases are TGTGCCAGCAGTTTTCTAGCGGAGCAGTTCTTC. Residues: CASSFLAEQFF. The chain joins TRBV6-5 to TRBJ2-1; D perhaps matches TRBD2 (6 bases). The germline V and J ends were trimmed by 4 bases and 10 bases, with 8 bases remaining between them. This CDR3 region has 11 residues. CDR1 and CDR2 from the germline V gene are MNHEY and SVGAGI.